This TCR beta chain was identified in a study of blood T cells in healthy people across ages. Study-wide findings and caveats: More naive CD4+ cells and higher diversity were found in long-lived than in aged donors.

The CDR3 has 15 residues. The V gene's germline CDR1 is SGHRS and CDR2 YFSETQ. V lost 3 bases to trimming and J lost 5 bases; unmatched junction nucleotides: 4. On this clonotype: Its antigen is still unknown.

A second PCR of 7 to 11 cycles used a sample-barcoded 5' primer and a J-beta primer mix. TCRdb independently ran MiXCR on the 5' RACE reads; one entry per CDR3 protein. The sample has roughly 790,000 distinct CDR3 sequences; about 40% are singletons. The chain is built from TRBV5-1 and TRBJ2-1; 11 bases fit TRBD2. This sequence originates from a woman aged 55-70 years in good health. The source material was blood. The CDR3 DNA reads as TGCGCCAGCAGCTGGGGGACTAGCGGAAACAATGAGCAGTTCTTC. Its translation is CASSWGTSGNNEQFF. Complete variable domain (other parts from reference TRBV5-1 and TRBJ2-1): KAGVTQTPRYLIKTRGQQVTLSCSPISGHRSVSWYQQTPGQGLQFLFEYFSETQRNKGNFPGRFSGRQFSNSRSEMNVSTLELGDSALYLCASSWGTSGNNEQFFGPGTRLTVL.